The 15 T cell receptor beta chains below were found in one sample sequenced in a study of Tregs in tolerant kidney transplant recipients. Mixed chimerism was transient after nonmyeloablative marrow transplants from related graft donors. Only in-frame clones appear in the TCRdb table, and some are missing; sequencing was by immunoSEQ multiplex PCR. The repertoire table contains about 15,000 clones. The sample was CD4+ T cells from blood (PBMCs), taken 12 months after the transplant. The source of these receptors is a human patient who received a combined kidney and bone marrow transplant. These T cells may partly come from the graft donor.

A note on this clone: The read stops 3 residues short of the end of the CDR3; the missing end is completed from the germline J gene. The V gene is TRBV12-3 or TRBV12-4, the J gene TRBJ2-3; 7 nucleotides match TRBD1. The V and J ends lost 6 bases and 2 bases, in that order; junction bases with no gene match: 5. The CDR3 is made up of 14 amino acids. The CDR3: CASRRQGSTDTQYF. The sequenced part of the CDR3 DNA is TGTGCCAGCAGAAGACAGGGATCCACAGATACG.

Worth noting for this clone: The read stops 3 residues short of the end of the CDR3; the missing end is completed from the germline J gene. The V call is TRBV10-3, the J call TRBJ2-7, with D tentatively TRBD2 (6 bases). V lost 2 bases to trimming and J lost 4 bases, with 15 bases between them. CDR1 is ENHRY, CDR2 SYGVKD, per germline. The CDR3 is made up of 15 amino acids. The CDR3 loop reads CAISEVGGGWYEQYF. The sequenced CDR3 bases are TGTGCCATCAGTGAGGTCGGGGGTGGGTGGTACGAG.

Concerning this clone: The read stops 3 residues short of the end of the CDR3; the missing end is completed from the germline J gene. J is TRBJ1-1 and V is TRBV2; 7 bases agree with TRBD1. The germline gives CDR1 SNHLY, CDR2 FYNNEI. The CDR3 extends over 12 amino acids. V lost 9 bases, J lost 5 bases, and 6 bases stayed unmatched. CDR3 bases read: TGTGCCAGGACAGGGATAGGGACTGAA. Translated: CARTGIGTE. In full, the CDR3 is CARTGIGTEAFF.

Worth noting for this clone: The read ends 3 residues before the CDR3 terminus; that terminus is restored from the germline J gene. J is TRBJ2-7 and V is TRBV19; TRBD1 matches 7 bases. This CDR3 spans 12 amino acids. The V and J ends lost 10 bases and 3 bases, in that order; junction bases with no gene match: 6. CDR1 LNHDA and CDR2 SQIVND come from the germline V gene (reference sequence). The chain's CDR3 is CATRDRIYEQYF. The sequenced part of the CDR3 DNA is TGTGCCACCCGGGACAGAATCTACGAG.

A remark on this clone: The CDR3 goes on 3 residues after the read ends, and that part is filled in from the germline J gene. The chain carries TRBV6-2 or TRBV6-3 and TRBJ2-1; 10 bases are a match to TRBD2. CDR3 length: 14 amino acids. The V and J ends lost 7 bases and 6 bases, in that order; junction bases with no gene match: 6. From germline, CDR1 is MNHEY and CDR2 SVGEGT. This CDR3 reads CASTPSGSGNEQFF. The DNA read from the CDR3 is TGTGCCAGCACACCTAGCGGGAGTGGCAATGAG.

This clone is deemed medium-sized (0.01 to 0.1%) by its frequency. The CDR3 end lies 3 residues beyond the end of the read and is filled in from the germline J gene. This chain connects TRBV6-2 or TRBV6-3 to TRBJ2-4; D may match TRBD1 or TRBD2 (7 bases each). The V end lost 5 bases, the J end lost 2 bases, and 16 bases lay between the germline ends. This CDR3 spans 16 amino acids. Germline V CDR1 and CDR2: MNHEY, SVGEGT. The CDR3 bases that were read are TGTGCCAGCAGTCCACAGGGGAGGGGGACCAAAAACATT. Translation gives CASSPQGRGTKNI. The whole CDR3 protein is CASSPQGRGTKNIQYF.

Worth noting for this clone: From the germline J gene comes the end of the CDR3, since the read stops 3 residues before it. J is TRBJ2-3 and V is TRBV20-1; D not certain. The CDR3 covers 13 residues. Germline V gene sequence: CDR1 DFQATT, CDR2 SNEGSKA (reference sequence). The germline V and J ends were trimmed by 5 bases and 3 bases, with 12 bases remaining between them. The sequenced CDR3 bases are TGCAGTGCTTTCCGCTATGAGACAGATACG. Its protein is CSAFRYETDT. The full CDR3 protein is CSAFRYETDTQYF.

Details on this clone: The sequence runs out 3 residues before the end of the CDR3; the remainder is reconstructed from the germline J gene. The rearrangement uses TRBV20-1 and TRBJ2-3, with TRBD2 matching 10 bases. The J segment lost 5 bases and the V segment lost 6 bases, leaving 8 bases of the junction unmatched. Germline V CDR1 and CDR2: DFQATT, SNEGSKA (reference sequence). The CDR3 length is 14 residues. CDR3 DNA (partial): TGCAGTGCCGGGGCTAGCGGGAGTGGAGATACG. Residues: CSAGASGSGDT. In full, the CDR3 is CSAGASGSGDTQYF.

For this clone: From the germline J gene comes the end of the CDR3, since the read stops 3 residues before it. The chain employs TRBV18 and TRBJ2-7; 9 nucleotides agree with TRBD1. The V segment lost 2 bases and the J segment 5 bases; nucleotides outside the gene matches: 1. Germline V lookup: CDR1 KGHSH, CDR2 LQKENI. This CDR3 has 13 amino acids. Partial CDR3 DNA: TGTGCCAGCTCACCAAGGACAGGGGACGAG. Encoded protein: CASSPRTGDE. The full CDR3 protein reads CASSPRTGDEQYF.

Comment on this clone: The read comes to an end 3 residues before the CDR3 does, leaving the germline J gene to fill in the end. This chain connects TRBV7-3 to TRBJ2-6, with 7 positions matching TRBD1. Germline V gene sequence: CDR1 SGHTA, CDR2 FQGTGA. Trimming cost V 5 bases and J 2 bases; bases outside gene matches: 9. The CDR3 runs to 17 residues. The chain's CDR3 is CASSPRGQMAGANVLTF. The CDR3 DNA, read in part, is TGTGCCAGCAGCCCAAGGGGACAGATGGCTGGGGCCAACGTC.

Concerning this clone itself: The sequence runs out 3 residues before the end of the CDR3; the remainder is reconstructed from the germline J gene. The J gene is TRBJ1-2, the V gene TRBV28, with D tentatively TRBD1 (6 bases). Germline CDR1 MDHEN, CDR2 SYDVKM. The CDR3 consists of 11 residues. V lost 10 bases and J lost 3, with 9 bases in between. The DNA read from the CDR3 is TGTGCCACCCGGACAGACTATGGC. Translation: CATRTDYG. The CDR3 as a whole reads CATRTDYGYTF.

For this clone: The read finishes 3 residues shy of the CDR3 end, and the germline J gene is used to complete it. The chain carries TRBV5-6 and TRBJ1-2; D remains unclear. The CDR3 covers 15 residues. Trimming took 0 bases from V and 4 from J, leaving 13 bases between them. CDR1 SGHDT and CDR2 YYEEEE come from the germline V gene. The sequenced CDR3 bases are TGTGCCAGCAGCTTGGAGGGTGGAGGGCTCTATGGC. It translates to CASSLEGGGLYG. The CDR3 in its entirety is CASSLEGGGLYGYTF.

Note on this clone: The read halts 3 residues ahead of the CDR3 end, with the missing end drawn from the germline J gene. The rearrangement links TRBV19 to TRBJ1-1; TRBD1 agrees at 8 bases. The germline gives CDR1 LNHDA, CDR2 SQIVND (reference sequence). There are 15 residues in the CDR3. Trimming cost V 8 bases and J 6 bases; bases outside gene matches: 14. The CDR3 DNA, read in part, is TGTGCCAGTGCTCGGGGCGACAGGGGAAGGGCTGAA. Protein product: CASARGDRGRAE. Given in full, the CDR3 is CASARGDRGRAEAFF.

Comment on this clone: The read gets to within 3 residues of the CDR3 end, and the germline J gene fills in the rest. The chain uses TRBV7-6 and TRBJ1-5, with D tentatively TRBD1 (5 bases). Looked up from germline, CDR1 is SGHVS and CDR2 is FNYEAQ. The CDR3 spans 13 residues. The V end lost 3 bases, the J end lost 6 bases, and 9 bases lay between the germline ends. Incomplete CDR3 DNA: TGTGCCAGCAGCTTCTCAGGGTTTCAGCCC. Amino acids: CASSFSGFQP. The full CDR3 is CASSFSGFQPQHF.

Turning to this clone: The read terminates 3 residues before the CDR3 end, so the remaining end is supplied by the germline J gene. The V gene is TRBV12-3 or TRBV12-4, the J gene TRBJ2-3; 10 bases are shared with TRBD1. With 1 base clipped from V and 7 bases from J, the junction kept 8 bases outside the gene matches. This CDR3 is 16 amino acids long. The covered CDR3 bases are TGTGCCAGCAGTTTAGTTAGGGGACAGGGGTTGAATACG. Translated, it gives CASSLVRGQGLNT. The complete CDR3 sequence is CASSLVRGQGLNTQYF.